The clone carrying this T cell receptor (beta chain) is a singleton in its sample. The data were obtained in a study of blood T cell repertoires in COVID-19. TCRdb's copy holds only in-frame clones and misses some; the assay was immunoSEQ multiplex PCR. The sample has 200,000 to 250,000 clones; around 90% are singletons. Germline CDR1 SNHLY, CDR2 FYNNEI. The CDR3 covers 16 residues. V was pared by 8 bases and J by 0 bases, with 6 bases of the junction left unmatched. The sequence came from a man aged 25 to 40 who had been exposed to COVID-19. The source material was PBMCs or T cells enriched from blood (not recorded which). V gene TRBV2 combines with J gene TRBJ2-6, with 8 bases identical to TRBD1. The CDR3 is CASGRDRTSGANVLTF. Here the CDR3 DNA reads TGTGCCAGCGGTCGGGACAGGACCTCTGGGGCCAACGTCCTGACTTTC.